These 19 T cell receptor beta chains were all obtained from the same sample, sequenced in a study of naive and memory T cell subsets. Points from the study as a whole: Especially in CD8 cells, naive repertoires contained a few larger clonotypes, possibly CD45RA-re-expressing memory cells.

The beta constant-region primer was an equimolar mix of two oligonucleotides covering TRBC1 and TRBC2. The ligated cDNA underwent four PCR rounds using SP2 and nested alpha and beta constant-region primers. TCRdb re-derived calls from the UMI-ligation and nested PCR reads in MiXCR, one entry per CDR3 protein. The sample contains about 150,000 distinct CDR3 sequences, about 20% of which appear only once. Their antigens remain unidentified. Source material: naive CD4+ T cells from blood. These receptors came from a human donor in good health.

This chain links TRBV3-1 with TRBJ1-5; D gene uncertain. The germline gives CDR1 LGHDT, CDR2 YNNKEL (reference sequence). Trimming removed 2 bases from V and 1 base from J, with 3 bases in between. The CDR3 extends over 13 amino acids. The CDR3 DNA sequence: TGTGCCAGCAGCCAAATGAGCAATCAGCCCCAGCATTTT. Its protein is CASSQMSNQPQHF.

This rearrangement joins TRBV24-1 to TRBJ2-1; D possibly corresponds to TRBD2 (6 bases). Germline-derived CDR1 and CDR2 are KGHDR and SFDVKD. V shed 5 bases and J shed 12 bases, with 16 bases lying between them. The CDR3 runs 13 residues. This CDR3 reads CATSVRRGLGQFF. The CDR3 region has the DNA TGTGCCACCAGTGTTCGGCGGGGCCTGGGGCAGTTCTTC.

The chain carries TRBV28 and TRBJ2-2; D is unresolved. V was shortened by 6 bases and J by 1 base, with 12 bases between the two germline ends. The CDR3 totals 15 residues. Germline CDR1 is MDHEN and CDR2 is SYDVKM. The chain's CDR3 is CASSLVEKNTGELFF. The CDR3 nucleotides read TGTGCCAGCAGCTTAGTGGAAAAGAACACCGGGGAGCTGTTTTTT.

The chain combines TRBV12-3 or TRBV12-4 with TRBJ2-3; D call uncertain. The CDR3 sequence is 17 residues long. V was clipped by 3 bases and J by 2 bases, with 18 bases between them. The CDR3 spells CASSLRWEILYTDTQYF. CDR3 sequence (DNA): TGTGCCAGCAGTTTGCGGTGGGAAATACTATACACAGATACGCAGTATTTT.

V usage is TRBV12-3 or TRBV12-4 and J usage is TRBJ2-5; D is undetermined. With 5 bases removed from V and 4 bases from J, the gap between germline ends came to 17 bases. This CDR3 contains 15 residues. The CDR3 region is CASSPHNSFPETQYF. The CDR3 coding sequence is TGTGCCAGCAGTCCCCACAACTCATTCCCAGAGACCCAGTACTTC.

This clonotype was counted many times. The chain is built from TRBV7-9 and TRBJ2-6; perhaps TRBD1 as D (5 bases). CDR3 length equals 15 residues. Germline CDR1 and CDR2: SEHNR and FQNEAQ (reference sequence). The V and J ends lost 6 bases and 3 bases respectively, with 12 bases between them. The CDR3 nucleotides are TGTGCCAGCAGTGGCAGGGCTCATGGGGCCAACGTCCTGACTTTC. It translates to CASSGRAHGANVLTF.

This clonotype was counted many times. The genes are TRBV28 and TRBJ2-3, with D unclear. The CDR3 contains 11 residues. Trimming removed 3 bases from V and 6 bases from J, with 4 bases in between. Germline-derived CDR1 and CDR2 are MDHEN and SYDVKM. The CDR3 region is CASSFRDTQYF. Here the CDR3 DNA reads TGTGCCAGCAGTTTTCGGGATACGCAGTATTTT.

The rearrangement joins TRBV11-2 to TRBJ2-1, with TRBD1 matching 7 bases. CDR3 length: 14 residues. CDR1 and CDR2 (germline): SGHAT, FQNNGV. Trimming removed 1 base from V and 6 bases from J; junction bases left unmatched: 3. The DNA of the CDR3 is TGTGCCAGCAGCTTAGGGGGACAGCCCAATGAGCAGTTCTTC. It codes for CASSLGGQPNEQFF.

There are many counts of this clonotype. This sequence joins TRBV5-1 and TRBJ1-4; no definite D call. Germline CDR1 is SGHRS and CDR2 is YFSETQ. Trimming took 0 bases from V and 5 from J, leaving 11 bases between them. This CDR3 region has 15 residues. CDR3 bases: TGCGCCAGCAGCTTGGCGGGGATATCGAATGAAAAACTGTTTTTT. It is translated as CASSLAGISNEKLFF.

The V call is TRBV10-3, the J call TRBJ2-5; D could derive from TRBD1 or TRBD2 (5 bases each). The length of the CDR3 is 16 residues. Germline lookup yields CDR1 ENHRY and CDR2 SYGVKD. The V and J ends lost 5 bases and 5 bases respectively, with 21 bases between them. This CDR3 reads CAISLNRDGFMETQYF. In DNA form, the CDR3 reads TGTGCCATCAGTCTGAACCGGGACGGTTTTATGGAGACCCAGTACTTC.

This clonotype was observed a few times. V gene TRBV27 combines with J gene TRBJ2-3, with TRBD2 matching 9 bases. The CDR3 spans 16 residues. V lost 5 bases to trimming and J lost 2 bases; unmatched junction nucleotides: 8. The germline V gene encodes CDR1 MNHEY and CDR2 SMNVEV (reference sequence). The chain's CDR3 is CASSLSGRALTDTQYF. CDR3 DNA sequence: TGTGCCAGCAGTCTTAGCGGGAGAGCGCTCACAGATACGCAGTATTTT.

This clonotype showed up just a few times. The rearrangement links TRBV18 to TRBJ2-5, with 8 bases matching TRBD2. Looked up from germline, CDR1 is KGHSH and CDR2 is LQKENI. There are 16 residues in the CDR3. V lost 4 bases and J lost 3; bases outside the gene matches: 10. The CDR3 DNA reads TGTGCCAGCTCACTACTGAAAGCGGGGGTAAAAGAGACCCAGTACTTC. Translating gives CASSLLKAGVKETQYF. The full variable domain, with the rest looked up from reference TRBV18 and TRBJ2-5, is NAGVMQNPRHLVRRRGQEARLRCSPMKGHSHVYWYRQLPEEGLKFMVYLQKENIIDESGMPKERFSAEFPKEGPSILRIQQVVRGDSAAYFCASSLLKAGVKETQYFGPGTRLLVL.

Written as DNA, the CDR3 is TGTGCCAGCAGTTCTCCGAGGGGGGGCCTCTACGAGCAGTACTTC. Protein: CASSSPRGGLYEQYF. This chain connects TRBV28 to TRBJ2-7; TRBD2 is a possible D gene (7 bases). This CDR3 has 15 amino acids. V lost 4 bases, J lost 3 bases, and 16 bases lay in between. Germline CDR1 and CDR2: MDHEN and SYDVKM.

This clonotype was seen a few times. This chain links TRBV12-3 or TRBV12-4 with TRBJ2-7, with D unclear. The CDR3 is 15 residues long. The V gene lost 3 bases and the J gene lost 2 bases, with 14 bases spanning the gap. The CDR3 region is CASSFFSQTPYEQYF. CDR3 sequence (DNA): TGTGCCAGCAGTTTTTTCTCGCAAACCCCCTACGAGCAGTACTTC.

V usage is TRBV6-1 and J usage is TRBJ1-5, with unresolved D. The CDR3 is 17 residues long. The V and J ends lost 2 bases and 5 bases respectively, with 19 bases between them. Per the germline V gene, CDR1 is MNHNS and CDR2 is SASEGT. The CDR3 here is CASSETGDRSPYQPQHF. The CDR3 nucleotides are TGTGCCAGCAGTGAAACCGGTGACCGATCCCCTTATCAGCCCCAGCATTTT.

This clonotype occurred many times. The chain employs TRBV6-6 and TRBJ1-5, with a possible D match to TRBD1 (6 bases). V lost 0 bases and J lost 4, with 7 bases in between. Germline lookup yields CDR1 MNHNY and CDR2 SVGAGI (reference sequence). CDR3 length: 14 amino acids. CDR3 protein: CASSYSGGNQPQHF. CDR3 sequence (DNA): TGTGCCAGCAGTTACTCAGGGGGGAATCAGCCCCAGCATTTT.

The V and J genes are TRBV9 and TRBJ1-6; D possibly corresponds to TRBD1 (6 bases). Trimming took 0 bases from V and 4 from J, leaving 17 bases between them. CDR1 is SGDLS and CDR2 is YYNGEE in the germline V gene. This CDR3 region has 18 residues. The CDR3 here is CASSVGDTRLYYNSPLHF. The CDR3 DNA reads as TGTGCCAGCAGCGTAGGGGACACTCGACTATATTATAATTCACCCCTCCACTTT. Full variable domain (remainder filled in from reference TRBV9 and TRBJ1-6): DSGVTQTPKHLITATGQRVTLRCSPRSGDLSVYWYQQSLDQGLQFLIQYYNGEERAKGNILERFSAQQFPDLHSELNLSSLELGDSALYFCASSVGDTRLYYNSPLHFGNGTRLTVT.

V is TRBV7-2 and J is TRBJ1-5; 8 positions agree with TRBD1. CDR1 SGHTA and CDR2 FQGNSA come from the germline V gene. The CDR3 is 14 residues long. V shed 5 bases and J 6 bases; nucleotides not matched to a gene: 6. CDR3 region: CASSPQGVGQPQHF. DNA of the CDR3: TGTGCCAGCAGCCCACAGGGGGTCGGTCAGCCCCAGCATTTT.

The J gene is TRBJ2-7, the V gene TRBV4-3; D remains ambiguous. Germline-derived CDR1 and CDR2 are LGHNA and YSLEER. V lost 0 bases, J lost 0 bases, and 12 bases lay in between. This CDR3 spans 16 amino acids. The CDR3 DNA reads as TGCGCCAGCAGCCAAGATTGGGTCGGAATCTCCTACGAGCAGTACTTC. Its protein is CASSQDWVGISYEQYF.